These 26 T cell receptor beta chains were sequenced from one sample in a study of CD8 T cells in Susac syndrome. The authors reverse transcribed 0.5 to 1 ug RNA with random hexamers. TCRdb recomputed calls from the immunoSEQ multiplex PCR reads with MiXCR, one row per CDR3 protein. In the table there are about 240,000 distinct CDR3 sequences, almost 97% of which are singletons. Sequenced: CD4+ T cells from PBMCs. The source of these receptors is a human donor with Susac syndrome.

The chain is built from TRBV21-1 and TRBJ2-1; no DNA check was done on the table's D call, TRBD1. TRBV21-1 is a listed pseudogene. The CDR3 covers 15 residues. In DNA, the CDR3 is TGTGCCAGCAGAAAAAACCGGGACAGCTACAATGAGCAGTTCTTC. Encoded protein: CASRKNRDSYNEQFF.

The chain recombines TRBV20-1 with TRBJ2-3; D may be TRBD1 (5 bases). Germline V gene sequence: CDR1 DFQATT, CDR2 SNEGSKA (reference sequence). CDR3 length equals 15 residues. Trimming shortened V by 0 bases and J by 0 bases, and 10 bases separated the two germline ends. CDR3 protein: CSARDQGYSTDTQYF. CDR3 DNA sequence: TGCAGTGCTAGAGATCAGGGCTATAGCACAGATACGCAGTATTTT.

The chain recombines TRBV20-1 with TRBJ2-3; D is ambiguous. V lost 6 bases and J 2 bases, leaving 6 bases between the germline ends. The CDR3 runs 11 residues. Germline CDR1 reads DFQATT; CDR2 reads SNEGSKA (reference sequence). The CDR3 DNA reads TGCAGTGCCGACAACACAGATACGCAGTATTTT. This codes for CSADNTDTQYF.

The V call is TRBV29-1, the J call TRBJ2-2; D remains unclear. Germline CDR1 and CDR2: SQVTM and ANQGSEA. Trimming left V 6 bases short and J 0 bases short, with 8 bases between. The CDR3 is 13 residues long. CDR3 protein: CSVGTTNTGELFF. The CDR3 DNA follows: TGCAGCGTGGGAACCACGAACACCGGGGAGCTGTTTTTT.

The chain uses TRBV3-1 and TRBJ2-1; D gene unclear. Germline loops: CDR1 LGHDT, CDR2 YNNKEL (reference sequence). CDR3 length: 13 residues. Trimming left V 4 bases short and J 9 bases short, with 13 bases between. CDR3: CASSRTQYLEQFF. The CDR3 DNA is TGTGCCAGCAGCCGGACCCAGTACCTTGAGCAGTTCTTC.

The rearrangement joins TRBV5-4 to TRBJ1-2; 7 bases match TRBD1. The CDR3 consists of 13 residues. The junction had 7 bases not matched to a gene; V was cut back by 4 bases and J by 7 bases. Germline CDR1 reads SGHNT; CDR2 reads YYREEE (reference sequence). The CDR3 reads CASSRGGDLGYTF. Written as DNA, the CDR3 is TGTGCCAGCAGCAGAGGGGGCGATCTTGGCTACACCTTC.

The CDR3, as DNA: TGTGCCTGGCGGAGACAGGGGGCGACCGGGGAGCTGTTTTTT. Translation gives CAWRRQGATGELFF. This chain links TRBV30 with TRBJ2-2; the match to TRBD1 covers 10 bases. The trim removed 5 bases at V and 5 bases at J, leaving 5 bases unmatched. The CDR3 has 14 residues. Germline V lookup: CDR1 GTSNPN, CDR2 SVGIG (reference sequence).

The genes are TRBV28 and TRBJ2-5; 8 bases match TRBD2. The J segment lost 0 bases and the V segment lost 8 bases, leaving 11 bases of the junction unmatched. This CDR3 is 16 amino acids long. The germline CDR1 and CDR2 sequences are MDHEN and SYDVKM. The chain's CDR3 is CASLPRGGLHQETQYF. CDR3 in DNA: TGTGCCAGCCTCCCCCGGGGGGGACTCCACCAAGAGACCCAGTACTTC.

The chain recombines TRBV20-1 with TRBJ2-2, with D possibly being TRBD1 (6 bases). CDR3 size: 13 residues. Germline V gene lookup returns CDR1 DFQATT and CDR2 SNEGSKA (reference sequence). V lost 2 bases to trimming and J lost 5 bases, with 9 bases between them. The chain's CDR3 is CSARHRDTGELFF. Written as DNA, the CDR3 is TGCAGTGCTAGACACAGGGATACCGGGGAGCTGTTTTTT.

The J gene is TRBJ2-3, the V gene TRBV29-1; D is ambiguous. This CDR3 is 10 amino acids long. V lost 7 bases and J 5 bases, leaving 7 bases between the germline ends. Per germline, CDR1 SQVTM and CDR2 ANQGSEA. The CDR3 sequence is CSEGGDTQYF. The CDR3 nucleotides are TGCAGCGAAGGCGGAGATACGCAGTATTTT.

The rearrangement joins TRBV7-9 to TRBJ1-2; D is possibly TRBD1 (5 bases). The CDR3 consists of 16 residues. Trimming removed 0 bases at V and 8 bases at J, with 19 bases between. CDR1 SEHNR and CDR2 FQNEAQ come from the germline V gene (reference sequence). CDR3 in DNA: TGTGCCAGCAGCTTAGCGCGGGGGAACACTATGGTAGGCTACACCTTC. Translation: CASSLARGNTMVGYTF.

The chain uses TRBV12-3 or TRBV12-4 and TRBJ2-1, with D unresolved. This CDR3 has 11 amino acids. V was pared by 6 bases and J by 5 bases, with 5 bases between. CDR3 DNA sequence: TGTGCCAGCAGAACCGACAATGAGCAGTTCTTC. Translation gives CASRTDNEQFF.

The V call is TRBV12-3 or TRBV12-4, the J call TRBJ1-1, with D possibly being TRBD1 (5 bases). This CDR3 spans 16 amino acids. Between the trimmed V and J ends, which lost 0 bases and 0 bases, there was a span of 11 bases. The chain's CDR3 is CASSLATGTMNTEAFF. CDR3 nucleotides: TGTGCCAGCAGTTTAGCCACCGGGACTATGAACACTGAAGCTTTCTTT.

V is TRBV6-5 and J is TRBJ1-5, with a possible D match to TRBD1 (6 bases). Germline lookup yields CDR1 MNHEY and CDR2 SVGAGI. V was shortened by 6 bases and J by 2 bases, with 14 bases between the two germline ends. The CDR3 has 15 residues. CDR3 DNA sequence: TGTGCCAGCAGCCGCAGGGGCGATGGCAATCAGCCCCAGCATTTT. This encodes CASSRRGDGNQPQHF.

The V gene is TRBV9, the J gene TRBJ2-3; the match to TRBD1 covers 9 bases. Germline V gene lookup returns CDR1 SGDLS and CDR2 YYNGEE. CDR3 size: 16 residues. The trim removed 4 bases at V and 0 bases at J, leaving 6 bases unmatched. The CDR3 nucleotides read TGTGCCAGCAGCTACCGACAGGGGGAAAGCACAGATACGCAGTATTTT. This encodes CASSYRQGESTDTQYF.

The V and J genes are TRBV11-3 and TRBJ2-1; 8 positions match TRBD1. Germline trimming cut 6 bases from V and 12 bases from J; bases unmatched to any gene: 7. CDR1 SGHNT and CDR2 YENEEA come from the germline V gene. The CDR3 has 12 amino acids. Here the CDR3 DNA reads TGTGCCAGCAGTAGTACCGGGACAGGGCAGTTCTTC. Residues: CASSSTGTGQFF.

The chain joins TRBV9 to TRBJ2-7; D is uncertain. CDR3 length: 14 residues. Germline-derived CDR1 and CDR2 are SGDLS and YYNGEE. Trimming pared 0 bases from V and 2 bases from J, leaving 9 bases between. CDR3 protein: CASSVEPGPYEQYF. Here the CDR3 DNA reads TGTGCCAGCAGCGTAGAGCCAGGCCCCTACGAGCAGTACTTC.

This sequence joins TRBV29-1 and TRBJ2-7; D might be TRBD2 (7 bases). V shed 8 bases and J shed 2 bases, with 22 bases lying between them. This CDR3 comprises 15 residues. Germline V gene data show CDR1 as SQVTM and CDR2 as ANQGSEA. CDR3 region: CSIRRGQGTAYEQYF. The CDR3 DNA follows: TGCAGCATCCGGCGGGGGCAGGGGACGGCCTACGAGCAGTACTTC.

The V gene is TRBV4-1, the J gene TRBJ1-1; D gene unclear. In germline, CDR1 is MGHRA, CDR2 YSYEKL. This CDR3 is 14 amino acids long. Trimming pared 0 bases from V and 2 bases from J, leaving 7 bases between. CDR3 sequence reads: CASSQEPSNTEAFF. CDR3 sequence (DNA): TGCGCCAGCAGCCAAGAACCCAGTAACACTGAAGCTTTCTTT.

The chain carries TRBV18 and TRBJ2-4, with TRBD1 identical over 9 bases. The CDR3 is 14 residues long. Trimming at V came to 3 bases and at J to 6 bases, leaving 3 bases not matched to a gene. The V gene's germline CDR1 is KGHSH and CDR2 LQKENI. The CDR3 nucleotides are TGTGCCAGCTCACCGGGACAGGGAATAAACATTCAGTACTTC. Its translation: CASSPGQGINIQYF.

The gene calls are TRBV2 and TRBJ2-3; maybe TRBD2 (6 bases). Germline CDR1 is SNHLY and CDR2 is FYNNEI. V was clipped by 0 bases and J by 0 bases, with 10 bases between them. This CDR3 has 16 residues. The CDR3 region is CASSEASGFSTDTQYF. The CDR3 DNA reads TGTGCCAGCAGTGAAGCTAGCGGCTTTAGCACAGATACGCAGTATTTT.

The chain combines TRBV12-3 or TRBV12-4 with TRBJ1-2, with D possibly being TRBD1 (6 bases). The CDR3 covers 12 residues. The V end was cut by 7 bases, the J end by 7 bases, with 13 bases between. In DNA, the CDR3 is TGTGCCAGCACTCCAACAGGGTTTGGCTACACCTTC. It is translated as CASTPTGFGYTF.

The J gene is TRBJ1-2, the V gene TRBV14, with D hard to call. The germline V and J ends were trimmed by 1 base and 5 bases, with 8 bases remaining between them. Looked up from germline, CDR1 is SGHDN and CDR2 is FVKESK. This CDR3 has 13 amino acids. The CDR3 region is CASSQGVAYGYTF. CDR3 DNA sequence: TGTGCCAGCAGCCAAGGGGTAGCTTATGGCTACACCTTC.

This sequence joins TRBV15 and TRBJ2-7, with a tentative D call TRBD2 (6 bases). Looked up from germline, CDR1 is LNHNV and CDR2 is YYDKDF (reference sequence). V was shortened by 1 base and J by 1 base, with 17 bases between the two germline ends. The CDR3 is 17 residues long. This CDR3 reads CATSRAGLRDVSYEQYF. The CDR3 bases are TGTGCCACCAGCAGAGCCGGCTTGCGGGACGTATCCTACGAGCAGTACTTC.

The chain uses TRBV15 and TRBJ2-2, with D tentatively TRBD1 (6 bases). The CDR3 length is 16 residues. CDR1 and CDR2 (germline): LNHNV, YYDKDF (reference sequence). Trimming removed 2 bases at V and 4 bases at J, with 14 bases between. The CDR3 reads CATSRQDSGPTGELFF. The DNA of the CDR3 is TGTGCCACCAGCAGACAGGACAGCGGCCCCACCGGGGAGCTGTTTTTT.

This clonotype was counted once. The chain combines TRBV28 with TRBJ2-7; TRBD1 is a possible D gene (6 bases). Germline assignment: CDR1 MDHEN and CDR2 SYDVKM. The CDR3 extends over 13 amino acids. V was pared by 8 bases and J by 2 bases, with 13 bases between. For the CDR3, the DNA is TGTGCCAGCGGCACAGGGTCCCCCTACGAGCAGTACTTC. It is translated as CASGTGSPYEQYF.